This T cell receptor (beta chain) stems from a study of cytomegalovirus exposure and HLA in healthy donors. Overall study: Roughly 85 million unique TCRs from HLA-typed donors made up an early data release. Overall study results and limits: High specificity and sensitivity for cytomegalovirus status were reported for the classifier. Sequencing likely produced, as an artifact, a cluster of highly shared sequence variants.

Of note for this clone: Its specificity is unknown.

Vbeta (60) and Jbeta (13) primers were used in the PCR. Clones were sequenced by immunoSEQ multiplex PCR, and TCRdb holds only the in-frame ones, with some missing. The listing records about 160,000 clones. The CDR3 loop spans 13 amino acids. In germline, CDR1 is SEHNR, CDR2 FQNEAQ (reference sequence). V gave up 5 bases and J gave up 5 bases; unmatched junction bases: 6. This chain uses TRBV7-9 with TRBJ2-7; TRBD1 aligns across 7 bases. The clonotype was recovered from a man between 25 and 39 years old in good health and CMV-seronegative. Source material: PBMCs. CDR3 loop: CASSQTGSHEQYF. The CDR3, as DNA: TGTGCCAGCAGCCAGACAGGGTCCCACGAGCAGTACTTC.